This T cell receptor beta chain was sequenced during a study of blood T cell repertoires in COVID-19. Study-level background: The study drew acute and convalescent COVID-19 samples from the United States, Italy and Spain. T cells, B-cell-depleted T cells, or PBMCs provided the cDNA or gDNA that served as material.

TCRdb's table, derived via immunoSEQ multiplex PCR, lists solely in-frame clones and lacks some. The table lists around 130,000 clones, about 85% of them singletons, with around 9.8% in the top ten. The CDR3 loop spans 14 amino acids. This TCR was recovered from a man in his forties or fifties with active or convalescent COVID-19. J is TRBJ2-5 and V is TRBV21-1; TRBD1, the table's D call, lacks a check against the DNA. TRBV21-1 is listed as a pseudogene. Specimen: peripheral blood. The CDR3 DNA is TGTGCCAGCAGCAAATCAGGCTTATGGGAGACCCAGTACTTC. Protein: CASSKSGLWETQYF.